The next 14 T cell receptor beta chains were all read from a single sample in a study of shared clonotypes between healthy human individuals. Only in-frame clones appear in the TCRdb table, and some are missing; sequencing was by immunoSEQ multiplex PCR. The table lists about 490,000 clones, about 84% of them singletons. Material: PBMCs. The receptors derive from a middle-aged woman in good health. Some clones in this sample may be carry-over from other donors' samples.

Note on this clone: This likely stems from a read error, as it lies one base from a far larger clone. Other DNA sequences in this sample translate to the same CDR3. The V and J genes are TRBV5-6 and TRBJ2-5; 11 bases are a match to TRBD1. The last part of the DNA fits TRBJ2-7 better; the J call may be wrong. Germline-derived CDR1 and CDR2 are SGHDT and YYEEEE. The CDR3 loop spans 17 amino acids. CDR3 in amino acids: CASSSGSGTGGSYEQYF. The CDR3 DNA is TGTGCAAGCAGCTCGGGGTCCGGGACAGGGGGATCCTACGAGCAGTACTTC.

Of note for this clone: A far more abundant clone sits one base away, making this likely a read error. No conserved phenylalanine or tryptophan is present at the end of the CDR3, so a read error is the likely explanation. This sequence joins TRBV2 and TRBJ1-1; D is possibly TRBD1 (5 bases). The germline gives CDR1 SNHLY, CDR2 FYNNEI. The CDR3 has 16 amino acids. V was clipped by 2 bases and J by 1 base, with 14 bases between them. The CDR3 sequence: CASSELGVERNTEAFL. For the CDR3, the DNA is TGTGCCAGCAGTGAATTAGGGGTAGAGAGGAACACTGAAGCTTTCCTT.

The J gene is TRBJ2-3, the V gene TRBV7-2; D unresolved. The V gene lost 4 bases and the J gene lost 0 bases, with 8 bases spanning the gap. The length of the CDR3 is 14 residues. Per the germline V gene, CDR1 is SGHTA and CDR2 is FQGNSA. CDR3 nucleotides: TGTGCCAGCAGCTCACTTGCTAGCACAGATACGCAGTATTTT. Translated: CASSSLASTDTQYF.

This clone was counted between two and nine times. The chain carries TRBV2 and TRBJ1-1; D is unresolved. V was cut by 11 bases and J by 1 base, with 29 bases left in between. This CDR3 has 18 amino acids. The germline V gene encodes CDR1 SNHLY and CDR2 FYNNEI. The CDR3 spells CAQQPVGSNLRPNTEAFF. The CDR3 DNA reads TGTGCCCAGCAGCCGGTCGGCAGCAACCTACGACCGAACACTGAAGCTTTCTTT. Full variable domain (remainder filled in from reference TRBV2 and TRBJ1-1): EPEVTQTPSHQVTQMGQEVILRCVPISNHLYFYWYRQILGQKVEFLVSFYNNEISEKSEIFDDQFSVERPDGSNFTLKIRSTKLEDSAMYFCAQQPVGSNLRPNTEAFFGQGTRLTVV.

The rearrangement links TRBV4-1 to TRBJ2-1; TRBD2 agrees at 8 bases. The CDR3 is made up of 16 amino acids. With V trimmed by 4 bases and J by 5 bases, 10 bases remained unmatched. The germline V gene encodes CDR1 MGHRA and CDR2 YSYEKL. CDR3 DNA: TGCGCCAGCAGCCCACACGCGGGAGGCCCTAACAATGAGCAGTTCTTC. Translated: CASSPHAGGPNNEQFF.

This clone was recorded only once. CDR3 protein: CASSLRETDTQYF. The CDR3 nucleotides are TGTGCCAGCAGCTTAAGGGAAACAGATACGCAGTATTTT. This chain uses TRBV7-9 with TRBJ2-3; D not resolved. The germline gives CDR1 SEHNR, CDR2 FQNEAQ (reference sequence). Trimming took 2 bases from V and 3 from J, leaving 6 bases between them. CDR3 length equals 13 residues.

The CDR3: CSVRNLAGIEQYF. The CDR3 DNA sequence: TGCAGCGTGCGCAACCTAGCGGGGATCGAGCAGTACTTC. V usage is TRBV29-1 and J usage is TRBJ2-7; 9 bases match TRBD2. Germline assignment: CDR1 SQVTM and CDR2 ANQGSEA. Trimming took 6 bases from V and 6 from J; bases not matched to a gene: 9. The CDR3 has 13 residues.

The CDR3 DNA reads as TGTGCCAGCAGCTCTCTGCTGGGGGGAGGGCAGCCCCAGCATTTT. Translation gives CASSSLLGGGQPQHF. V gene TRBV7-2 combines with J gene TRBJ1-5; TRBD1 might be the D (5 bases). V lost 4 bases, J lost 7 bases, and 17 bases lay in between. The germline V gene has CDR1 SGHTA and CDR2 FQGNSA. This CDR3 is built from 15 residues.

Points on this clone: A read error is the likely source, as a far larger clone sits one nucleotide away. The rearrangement uses TRBV28 and TRBJ2-1; tentatively, D is TRBD1 (5 bases). In germline, CDR1 is MDHEN, CDR2 SYDVKM. The CDR3 runs to 14 residues. Trimming cost V 7 bases and J 6 bases, with 16 bases left between them. CDR3 DNA: TGTGCCAGCACCCTTGGGGCTAGTAGCAATGAGCAGTTCTTC. Translated, it gives CASTLGASSNEQFF. Full variable domain (missing parts from reference TRBV28 and TRBJ2-1): DVKVTQSSRYLVKRTGEKVFLECVQDMDHENMFWYRQDPGLGLRLIYFSYDVKMKEKGDIPEGYSVSREKKERFSLILESASTNQTSMYLCASTLGASSNEQFFGPGTRLTVL.

The sample holds one count of this clone. This CDR3 is missing its conserved last phenylalanine or tryptophan, likely due to a read error. This chain joins TRBV28 and TRBJ1-1; no clear D. This CDR3 has 16 residues. The ends were cut back, 2 bases at V and 5 bases at J, with 18 bases in the middle. Germline CDR1 MDHEN, CDR2 SYDVKM. CDR3 loop: CASSLTIGQEVTEAFS. CDR3 nucleotides: TGTGCCAGCAGTTTAACGATCGGGCAGGAGGTGACTGAAGCTTTCTCT.

On this clone itself: A far larger clone is one nucleotide away, so this likely arose from a read error. Other DNA variants within this sample encode the same CDR3. CDR3: CAIGTSGSTDTQYF. The CDR3 nucleotides read TGTGCCATCGGGACTAGCGGGAGCACAGATACGCAGTACTTT. V and J are TRBV10-3 and TRBJ2-3; 14 nucleotides align to TRBD2. Germline V gives CDR1 ENHRY, CDR2 SYGVKD. This CDR3 contains 14 residues.

The rearrangement links TRBV11-2 to TRBJ1-2; TRBD1 agrees at 8 bases. With V trimmed by 5 bases and J by 8 bases, 10 bases remained unmatched. Germline CDR1 is SGHAT and CDR2 is FQNNGV. The CDR3 has 14 amino acids. CDR3 amino acids: CASSHGQGLGGYTF. DNA of the CDR3: TGTGCCAGCAGCCACGGACAGGGTCTTGGGGGCTACACCTTC.

The chain joins TRBV29-1 to TRBJ2-7, with D possibly matching TRBD1 (6 bases). Germline assignment: CDR1 SQVTM and CDR2 ANQGSEA. This CDR3 comprises 13 residues. V lost 5 bases and J 9 bases, leaving 20 bases between the germline ends. CDR3 DNA: TGCAGCGTTAATGTAGAACAGGGAGTAGGGCAGTACTTC. Protein: CSVNVEQGVGQYF.

The CDR3 nucleotides read TGTGCCAGCGGCCCCAGCGGGAGCGGGGAGCTGTTTTTT. Protein sequence: CASGPSGSGELFF. The V call is TRBV6-5, the J call TRBJ2-2; 8 bases agree with TRBD2. V gave up 8 bases and J gave up 7 bases; unmatched junction bases: 6. Germline V lookup: CDR1 MNHEY, CDR2 SVGAGI. The CDR3 runs 13 residues.